A selection of T cell receptor beta chains follows, all from one sample in a study of cytomegalovirus exposure and HLA in healthy donors. Measured with immunoSEQ multiplex PCR; TCRdb has only the in-frame clones, and not every one. Here the sample spans roughly 180,000 clones, 84% being singletons. Material for sequencing was PBMCs. These receptors all stem from a man younger than 40 in good health and CMV-seronegative. CDR3s include the opening cysteine and the closing phenylalanine or tryptophan. D genes are given only for firm matches. Where a row states a size, it is once, few, many or the class of an expanded clone; other rows omit it.

J gene: TRBJ2-7
V gene: TRBV6-1
D gene: .
clone size: .
CDR3 DNA: TGTGCCAGCAGTGCCAGACTATTCGAGCAGTACTTC
CDR3 protein: CASSARLFEQYF

J gene: TRBJ2-7
V gene: TRBV30
D gene: .
clone size: .
CDR3 DNA: TGTGCCTGGAGTCCGTCCCCCTTTTCCTACGAGCAGTACTTC
CDR3 protein: CAWSPSPFSYEQYF

J gene: TRBJ1-2
V gene: TRBV4-3
D gene: .
clone size: .
CDR3 DNA: TGCGCCAGCAGCCAAGACCGGGACAAGCTGTATCCGGGTGGCTACACCTTC
CDR3 protein: CASSQDRDKLYPGGYTF

J gene: TRBJ1-2
V gene: TRBV6-5
D gene: TRBD1
clone size: .
CDR3 DNA: TGTGCCAGCAGGACAGGGGGGTCCCCTAACTATGGCTACACCTTC
CDR3 protein: CASRTGGSPNYGYTF

J gene: TRBJ1-5
V gene: TRBV10-3
D gene: .
clone size: few
CDR3 DNA: TGTGCCATCGATCCAAGCGGCAATCAGCCCCAGCATTTT
CDR3 protein: CAIDPSGNQPQHF

J gene: TRBJ2-1
V gene: TRBV4-3
D gene: TRBD2
clone size: .
CDR3 DNA: TGCGCCAGCAGCCAAGAAAGGGCGGGCAGCGGGAATTGGGATGAGCAGTTCTTC
CDR3 protein: CASSQERAGSGNWDEQFF

J gene: TRBJ2-7
V gene: TRBV7-9
D gene: .
clone size: .
CDR3 DNA: TGTGCCAGCAGCTTAGGAGGGCTTTCCTACGAGCAGTACTTC
CDR3 protein: CASSLGGLSYEQYF

J gene: TRBJ1-2
V gene: TRBV6-1
D gene: .
clone size: .
CDR3 DNA: TGTGCCAGCAGTGTAGGATCCAGGGCTAACTATGGCTACACCTTC
CDR3 protein: CASSVGSRANYGYTF

J gene: TRBJ1-5
V gene: TRBV7-9
D gene: TRBD1
clone size: .
CDR3 DNA: TGTGCCAGCAGCTTAGGACAGGGGGGATATCAGCCCCAGCATTTT
CDR3 protein: CASSLGQGGYQPQHF

J gene: TRBJ2-7
V gene: TRBV5-1
D gene: TRBD2
clone size: once
CDR3 DNA: TGCGCCAGCAGCTTCCCCGGGGGGAGCTCCTACGAGCAGTACTTC
CDR3 protein: CASSFPGGSSYEQYF